This entry is about one T cell receptor (beta chain). Germline loops: CDR1 SGHTS, CDR2 YDEGEE. V lost 2 bases, J lost 4 bases, and 9 bases lay in between. This CDR3 spans 14 amino acids. The method was immunoSEQ multiplex PCR; TCRdb's version includes in-frame clones alone and lacks a portion of them. The table includes 95,000 to 110,000 clones, 65% to 80% detected once. This sample was included in a study of blood T cell repertoires in COVID-19. Overall study context: Researchers got acute and convalescent COVID-19 samples from the United States, Italy and Spain.

The gene calls are TRBV5-8 and TRBJ1-4; no reliable D call. The specimen sequenced was peripheral blood. The receptor comes from a man between 65 and 85 years old with acute or convalescent COVID-19. The DNA of the CDR3 is TGTGCCAGCAGCTTTGGGCAGGATAATGAAAAACTGTTTTTT. It is translated as CASSFGQDNEKLFF.